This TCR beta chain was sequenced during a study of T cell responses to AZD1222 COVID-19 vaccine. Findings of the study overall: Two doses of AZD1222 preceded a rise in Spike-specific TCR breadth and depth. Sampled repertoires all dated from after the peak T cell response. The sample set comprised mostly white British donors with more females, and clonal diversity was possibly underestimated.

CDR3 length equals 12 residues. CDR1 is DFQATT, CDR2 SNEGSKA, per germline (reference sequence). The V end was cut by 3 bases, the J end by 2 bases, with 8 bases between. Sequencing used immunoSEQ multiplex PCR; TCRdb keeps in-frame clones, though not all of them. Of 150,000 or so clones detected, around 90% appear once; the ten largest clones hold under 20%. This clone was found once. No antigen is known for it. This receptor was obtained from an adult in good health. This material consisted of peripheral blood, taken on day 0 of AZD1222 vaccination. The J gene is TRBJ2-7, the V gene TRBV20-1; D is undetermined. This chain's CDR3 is CSASNIAYEQYF. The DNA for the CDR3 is TGCAGTGCTAGTAACATAGCCTACGAGCAGTACTTC.